These 21 T cell receptor beta chains originate from one sample sequenced in a study of early T cells in non-severe SARS-CoV-2 infection. TCRdb used MiXCR to reprocess the 5' RACE reads, holding one entry per CDR3 protein. The table has 60,000 to 65,000 distinct CDR3 sequences, roughly 9% seen once. The input for sequencing was whole blood, taken at baseline. These receptors all come from an adult who was a healthcare worker with PCR-confirmed SARS-CoV-2 infection or an uninfected control (not recorded which).

This clonotype was recorded at least ten times. The chain recombines TRBV12-3 or TRBV12-4 with TRBJ1-2, with 10 bases that match TRBD1. V shed 3 bases and J 1 base; nucleotides not matched to a gene: 8. The CDR3 covers 17 residues. CDR3 DNA: TGTGCCAGCAGTTTGGGACAGGGGCGAATTCTTAACTATGGCTACACCTTC. Protein product: CASSLGQGRILNYGYTF.

The rearrangement uses TRBV25-1 and TRBJ2-7; D is unclear. Germline V gene data show CDR1 as MGHDK and CDR2 as SYGVNS. The CDR3 spans 12 residues. V gave up 5 bases and J gave up 2 bases, with 7 bases separating them. The CDR3 bases are TGTGCCAGCAGTAAAACACCCTACGAGCAGTACTTC. Its protein product is CASSKTPYEQYF.

This clonotype was counted at least ten times. The chain employs TRBV7-8 and TRBJ2-3, with D unclear. V was trimmed by 7 bases and J by 10 bases, leaving 18 bases between them. The germline V gene encodes CDR1 SGHVS and CDR2 FQNEAQ. The CDR3 is 13 residues long. The CDR3, as DNA: TGTGCCAGCACATCCGGCCCCCTGGTTTCGCAGTATTTT. It translates to CASTSGPLVSQYF.

This clonotype was picked up many times. The rearrangement links TRBV18 to TRBJ2-2, with D tentatively TRBD1 (5 bases). Germline lookup yields CDR1 KGHSH and CDR2 LQKENI. V lost 2 bases and J 6 bases, leaving 22 bases between the germline ends. The CDR3 has 18 residues. In DNA, the CDR3 is TGTGCCAGCTCACCATACCCTCCGGGCCAGGGAAAGTCCGGGGAGCTGTTTTTT. It is translated as CASSPYPPGQGKSGELFF.

The sample holds a few counts of this clonotype. This chain connects TRBV7-3 to TRBJ2-7, with 7 nucleotides matching TRBD2. CDR1 and CDR2 from the germline V gene are SGHTA and FQGTGA. V shed 1 base, J shed 5 bases, and the junction held 8 bases outside the gene matches. CDR3 length equals 15 residues. The CDR3 DNA follows: TGTGCCAGCAGCTTAAGTTCTGGCGGGAGACACGAGCAGTACTTC. Translation: CASSLSSGGRHEQYF. Combining the CDR3 with reference TRBV7-3 and TRBJ2-7 gives the whole variable domain GAGVSQTPSNKVTEKGKYVELRCDPISGHTALYWYRQSLGQGPEFLIYFQGTGAADDSGLPNDRFFAVRPEGSVSTLKIQRTERGDSAVYLCASSLSSGGRHEQYFGPGTRLTVT.

This clonotype has at least ten counts. The chain carries TRBV25-1 and TRBJ2-1, with 7 bases lining up with TRBD2. CDR3 length: 16 amino acids. With 1 base clipped from V and 2 bases from J, the junction kept 5 bases outside the gene matches. The germline CDR1 and CDR2 sequences are MGHDK and SYGVNS. CDR3 amino acids: CASSELTGGTYNEQFF. The CDR3 DNA is TGTGCCAGCAGTGAATTGACGGGAGGCACCTACAATGAGCAGTTCTTC.

The V gene is TRBV10-3, the J gene TRBJ2-3; 10 bases line up with TRBD2. V lost 1 base, J lost 4 bases, and 5 bases stayed unmatched. Germline V CDR1 and CDR2: ENHRY, SYGVKD. The length of the CDR3 is 16 residues. The CDR3 reads CAISEWLAGAADTQYF. The CDR3 DNA reads TGTGCCATCAGTGAGTGGCTAGCGGGAGCGGCAGATACGCAGTATTTT.

The rearrangement joins TRBV3-1 to TRBJ2-3; D gene ambiguous. V was shortened by 4 bases and J by 6 bases, with 8 bases between the two germline ends. This CDR3 contains 12 residues. Germline V lookup: CDR1 LGHDT, CDR2 YNNKEL (reference sequence). The CDR3 protein is CASSPRMDTQYF. Here the CDR3 DNA reads TGTGCCAGCAGCCCAAGGATGGATACGCAGTATTTT.

The chain uses TRBV18 and TRBJ1-2, with D unresolved. CDR3 length: 14 amino acids. Germline loops: CDR1 KGHSH, CDR2 LQKENI. V lost 2 bases and J 2 bases, leaving 9 bases between the germline ends. DNA for the CDR3: TGTGCCAGCTCACCATCCGGGCCGAACTATGGCTACACCTTC. Translated, it gives CASSPSGPNYGYTF.

By share of the sample, this clonotype is medium-sized. The genes are TRBV7-9 and TRBJ2-3; 7 bases map to TRBD1. Germline V gene data show CDR1 as SEHNR and CDR2 as FQNEAQ (reference sequence). J lost 0 bases, V lost 4 bases, and 4 bases had no gene match. The CDR3 contains 15 residues. The CDR3 spells CASSWGQSSTDTQYF. CDR3 coding DNA: TGTGCCAGCAGCTGGGGACAGAGTAGCACAGATACGCAGTATTTT.

The CDR3 protein is CASTSGIQETQYF. The CDR3 DNA reads TGCGCCAGCACTTCAGGCATACAAGAGACCCAGTACTTC. This sequence joins TRBV5-1 and TRBJ2-5; D call uncertain. Deletions cut 6 bases from V and 2 bases from J, with 11 bases between. CDR3 length: 13 residues. The germline V gene has CDR1 SGHRS and CDR2 YFSETQ.

This clonotype was seen only a few times. The rearrangement links TRBV5-1 to TRBJ2-7; D possibly matches TRBD1 or TRBD2 (5 bases each). The CDR3 loop spans 13 amino acids. Germline loops: CDR1 SGHRS, CDR2 YFSETQ. Trimming shortened V by 6 bases and J by 3 bases, and 13 bases separated the two germline ends. DNA of the CDR3: TGCGCCAGCATCGGGACGTCTAACTACGAGCAGTACTTC. This translates into CASIGTSNYEQYF.

In this sample, this clonotype turned up a few times. The junction shows a germline mismatch at one end, possibly a read error. The chain combines TRBV18 with TRBJ2-6, with D tentatively TRBD1 (6 bases). This CDR3 has 12 amino acids. CDR1 and CDR2 (germline): KGHSH, LQKENI. CDR3 nucleotide sequence: TGTGCCAGCTCGCACAGGGCTAACGTCCTGACTTTC. This gives the protein CASSHRANVLTF.

Ten or more counts support this clonotype. J is TRBJ2-4 and V is TRBV4-1; possible D gene TRBD2, 5 bases. This CDR3 spans 15 amino acids. Between the trimmed V and J ends, which lost 6 bases and 2 bases, there was a span of 14 bases. The germline gives CDR1 MGHRA, CDR2 YSYEKL. The CDR3 reads CASREVSSTKNIQYF. The CDR3 coding sequence is TGCGCCAGCAGGGAGGTGTCATCAACCAAAAACATTCAGTACTTC.

The chain links TRBV7-9 to TRBJ2-1; 10 nucleotides align to TRBD1. Germline V gene data show CDR1 as SEHNR and CDR2 as FQNEAQ (reference sequence). V was clipped by 6 bases and J by 4 bases; unmatched bases: 9. This CDR3 has 16 amino acids. The DNA of the CDR3 is TGTGCCAGCAGTTCCTTCCCGGGACAGGGGTACAATGAGCAGTTCTTC. Translating gives CASSSFPGQGYNEQFF.

The CDR3 region has the DNA TGTGCCAGCAGCCCCGGGACAGGGACTTTAAATCAGCCCCAGCATTTT. It translates to CASSPGTGTLNQPQHF. The chain is built from TRBV12-3 or TRBV12-4 and TRBJ1-5, with 9 bases matching TRBD1. The V and J ends lost 6 bases and 4 bases, in that order; junction bases with no gene match: 10. The CDR3 loop spans 16 amino acids.

This clonotype was recorded many times. This chain connects TRBV4-3 to TRBJ2-1, with D tentatively TRBD2 (6 bases). V lost 6 bases, J lost 10 bases, and 25 bases lay in between. The CDR3 length is 16 residues. The germline CDR1 and CDR2 sequences are LGHNA and YSLEER. CDR3 amino acids: CASRPLGDFQGGEQFF. CDR3 nucleotide sequence: TGCGCCAGCAGACCCCTAGGGGACTTTCAAGGAGGAGAGCAGTTCTTC.

This clonotype turned up a few times. The chain joins TRBV12-3 or TRBV12-4 to TRBJ2-3; D call uncertain. The CDR3 spans 11 residues. Trimming removed 7 bases from V and 6 bases from J, with 8 bases in between. DNA for the CDR3: TGTGCCAGCACCCCGTCGGATACGCAGTATTTT. The encoded protein is CASTPSDTQYF.

This clonotype has more than one count but fewer than ten. In DNA, the CDR3 is TGTGCCAGCAGCACCCCGATTTGGGGACAGGGTTCAGATACGCAGTATTTT. Residues: CASSTPIWGQGSDTQYF. The V call is TRBV6-2 or TRBV6-3, the J call TRBJ2-3; 9 bases fit TRBD1. Trimming took 6 bases from V and 4 from J; bases not matched to a gene: 14. Germline assignment: CDR1 MNHEY and CDR2 SVGEGT. CDR3 size: 17 residues.

This clonotype was counted a few times. The rearrangement links TRBV6-1 to TRBJ2-3, with D perhaps matching TRBD1 or TRBD2 (5 bases each). V was shortened by 4 bases and J by 2 bases, with 13 bases between the two germline ends. The CDR3 is made up of 15 amino acids. Germline CDR1 MNHNS, CDR2 SASEGT. In nucleotides, the CDR3 is TGTGCCAGCAGTGGAGGGGATCCGCTCACAGATACGCAGTATTTT. Translated: CASSGGDPLTDTQYF.

The chain recombines TRBV20-1 with TRBJ2-3; D gene ambiguous. The CDR3 spans 12 residues. Between the trimmed V and J ends, which lost 3 bases and 4 bases, there was a span of 8 bases. Germline CDR1 and CDR2: DFQATT and SNEGSKA (reference sequence). As DNA, the CDR3 is TGCAGTGCTAGGGCACGCCCAGATACGCAGTATTTT. It codes for CSARARPDTQYF.